The entry that follows covers one T cell receptor (beta chain) sequence. Its antigen remains unknown. The CDR3 runs 15 residues. Trimming stripped 5 bases from V and 0 bases from J, with 14 bases between. Germline V gives CDR1 SGHTA, CDR2 FQGTGA. The donors were members of the approximately 130-subject validation cohort (separate from the approximately 670-subject first cohort). This specimen belongs to a study of cytomegalovirus exposure and HLA in healthy donors. Study overall: A later analysis reported the same platform for the 100 to 150 validation repertoires and the approximately 700 first-cohort repertoires.

Findings and limits, study-wide: The tendency of first-cohort TCR clusters to co-occur in the 90 to 150 validation repertoires emerged from a later analysis. It was 164 TCR beta chains that were listed as cytomegalovirus-associated.

Some clones are missing from TCRdb's copy, which holds only in-frame ones; the method was immunoSEQ multiplex PCR. This table holds more than 250,000 clones, 87% found once. This rearrangement joins TRBV7-3 to TRBJ2-7; no clear D. This receptor was obtained from a woman in her 30s in good health and CMV-seropositive. Sequenced input: PBMCs. CDR3 DNA sequence: TGTGCCAGCAGCCCCGGAGACAAATTCTCCTACGAGCAGTACTTC. It yields the protein CASSPGDKFSYEQYF. Full variable domain (rest looked up from reference TRBV7-3 and TRBJ2-7): GAGVSQTPSNKVTEKGKYVELRCDPISGHTALYWYRQSLGQGPEFLIYFQGTGAADDSGLPNDRFFAVRPEGSVSTLKIQRTERGDSAVYLCASSPGDKFSYEQYFGPGTRLTVT.